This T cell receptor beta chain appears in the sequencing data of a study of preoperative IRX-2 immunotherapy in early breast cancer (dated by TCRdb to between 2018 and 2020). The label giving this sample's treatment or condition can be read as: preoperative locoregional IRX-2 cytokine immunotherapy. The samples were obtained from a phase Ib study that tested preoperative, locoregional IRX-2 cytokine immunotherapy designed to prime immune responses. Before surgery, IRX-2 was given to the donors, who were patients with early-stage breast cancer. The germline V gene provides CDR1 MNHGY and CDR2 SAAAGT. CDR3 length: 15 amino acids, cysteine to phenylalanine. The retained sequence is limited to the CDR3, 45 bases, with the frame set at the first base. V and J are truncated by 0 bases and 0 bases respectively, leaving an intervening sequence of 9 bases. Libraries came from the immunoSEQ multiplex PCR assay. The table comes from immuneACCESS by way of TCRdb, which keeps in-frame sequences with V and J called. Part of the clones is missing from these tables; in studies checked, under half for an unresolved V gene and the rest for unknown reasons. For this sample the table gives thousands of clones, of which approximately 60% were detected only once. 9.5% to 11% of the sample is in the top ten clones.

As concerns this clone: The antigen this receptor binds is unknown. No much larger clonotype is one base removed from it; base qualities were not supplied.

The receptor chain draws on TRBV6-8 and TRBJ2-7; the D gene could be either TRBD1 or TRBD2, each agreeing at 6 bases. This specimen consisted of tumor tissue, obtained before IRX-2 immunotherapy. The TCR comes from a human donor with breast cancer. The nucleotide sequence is TGTGCCAGCAGTTACTCGGGGGGCCTCTCCTACGAGCAGTACTTC. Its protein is CASSYSGGLSYEQYF.